The TCR beta chain under discussion was sequenced for a study of molecular identifiers for immune sequencing clone quantification. In the study overall: In replicates, RNA taken from around 20,000 or 100,000 naive CD8 cells was divided five ways, and four portions underwent sequencing.

This clonotype was observed many times. When naive CD8 T cells were sorted, they were gated as CD8+CD4-CCR7+CD45RA+. The authors built bulk TCR libraries by previously described methods with listed TCR primers. TCRdb reprocessed the PCR reads via MiXCR and lists one record per CDR3 protein. The table lists 75,000 to 100,000 distinct CDR3 sequences, roughly 19% of them singletons, with about 0.85% in the top ten. Germline V lookup: CDR1 SGHVS, CDR2 FNYEAQ. The CDR3 has 12 residues. V lost 3 bases to trimming and J lost 7 bases, with 7 bases between them. The V call is TRBV7-6, the J call TRBJ2-1; D gene uncertain. The clonotype comes from a human donor in good health. Some libraries in this study had Jurkat cell RNA spiked in. The sequencing input was naive CD8+ T cells from blood, with Jurkat cell RNA spiked in. Sample subset: FACS-sorted CD8+CD4-CCR7+CD45RA+ naive T cells. CDR3 in amino acids: CASSFFGNEQFF. The CDR3 DNA follows: TGTGCCAGCAGCTTCTTCGGGAATGAGCAGTTCTTC.